The entry that follows covers one TCR beta chain sequence. The record originates from a study of cytomegalovirus exposure and HLA in healthy donors. Trimming took 2 bases from V and 1 from J, leaving 7 bases between them. The CDR3 spans 14 residues. CDR1 and CDR2 from the germline V gene are MNHNY and SVGAGI (reference sequence). PCR was performed using 60 Vbeta and 13 Jbeta primers. Measured with immunoSEQ multiplex PCR; TCRdb has only the in-frame clones, and not every one. The data show around 150,000 clones, approximately 80% seen once. The chain has TRBV6-6 and TRBJ2-3; D call uncertain. The receptor comes from a woman aged 35 to 49 in good health and CMV-seropositive. The sample comprised PBMCs. The CDR3 is CASSYAVGTDTQYF. Here the CDR3 DNA reads TGTGCCAGCAGTTACGCGGTGGGCACAGATACGCAGTATTTT.